Described below is a single T cell receptor (beta chain) sequence and its context. This sample stems from a study of blood T cell repertoires in COVID-19. Turning to the study itself: The United States, Italy and Spain were the sources of the acute and convalescent COVID-19 samples. In each case, the material was cDNA or gDNA derived from T cells, B-cell-depleted T cells, or PBMCs.

Authors' processing steps: Reference gene primers were amplified, and this amplification served to estimate nucleated cell counts. This table comes from immunoSEQ multiplex PCR, and its TCRdb copy is limited to in-frame clones, with some not included. V and J calls and clone size are copied from that table; D and trimming were computed from the DNA. The sample holds 100,000 to 150,000 clones, less than 85% seen once. Germline CDR1 reads SEHNR; CDR2 reads FQNEAQ (reference sequence). The CDR3 totals 12 residues. The V and J ends lost 6 bases and 8 bases respectively, with 13 bases between them. Material: peripheral blood. The chain carries TRBV7-9 and TRBJ1-2, with D perhaps TRBD1 (5 bases). The TCR originated in a woman in her sixties with acute or convalescent COVID-19. CDR3 amino acids: CASSLIGQGYTF. DNA for the CDR3: TGTGCCAGCAGTCTTATTGGACAAGGCTACACCTTC.